This T cell receptor beta chain derives from a study of cytomegalovirus exposure and HLA in healthy donors (dated by TCRdb to about 2017). With regard to the full study: An earlier analysis of approximately 600 of the donors reported about 290 Gb of sequence data and roughly 100 million unique TCR beta sequences from 150 million to 200 million T cells. An early release covering approximately 600 HLA-typed donors comprised roughly 300 gigabases of sequencing data and around 80 million unique TCR sequences. The genetic ancestry cluster associated with self-reported Caucasian donors included 65% to 90% of the approximately 400 genotyped donors. The aim of the study was to test whether cataloging public T cell receptors could identify signatures of past pathogen exposure. The study used immunosequencing to profile the T cell repertoires of approximately 640 subjects and linked those repertoires to cytomegalovirus serostatus. In addition to the first cohort of roughly 700 subjects, a separate validation cohort of 120 different subjects was used. To predict cytomegalovirus infection status, the study brought together high-throughput TCR immunosequencing, statistical association of individual TCRs with disease status, and machine learning. A later analysis re-examined previously published TCR beta repertoires from over 500 donors and added high-resolution HLA genotyping to investigate patterns of TCR occurrence. The later analysis used no new phenotypic data to find candidate immune exposures, relying instead on TCR beta sequences and their occurrence across donors. In an earlier analysis of 500 to 650 of the donors, high-throughput TCR beta sequencing was used to judge whether each TCR beta V gene segment behaved as functional or pseudogenic. Donor age, sex, ethnicity and CMV serostatus were compiled together with the repertoire data. In a later genetic analysis, genome-wide SNP genotypes for about 65% of the roughly 700 donors were used, and that subset was treated as a discovery cohort. Every discovery cohort repertoire had been produced on one sequencing platform. Class I and class II HLA loci were covered by the typing at four-digit resolution. Typing coverage differed by locus: A, B, C, DRB1 and DQB1 were typed in roughly 620-640 donors, DQA1 in about 500, DPA1 in 600 to 610, and DPB1 in 450 to 480. About five DR-DQ haplotypes were treated as single units for association and clustering because of strong linkage in the cohort. Among under 450 genotyped donors of the cohort, an average of approximately 240,000 unique TCR beta nucleotide sequences were sequenced per donor, roughly 20% of them non-productive. General findings and caveats noted by the study authors: In the study, about 150 TCR beta chains were listed as associated with cytomegalovirus. An earlier analysis of approximately 570 of the donors showed that most TCR beta V segments appeared in productive rearrangements either about 87% or about 30% of the time, which broadly matched IMGT annotations. Presence/absence analyses assumed roughly uniform sequencing depth across donors, an assumption that may not hold. When HLA alleles, especially DR and DQ, strongly co-occurred, attributing TCR associations to individual alleles was difficult. At a false discovery rate of 0.05, a later analysis linked fewer than 20,000 TCR beta sequences to specific HLA alleles. CMV serostatus was the only immune exposure information available for the cohort. While some public TCRs were present in many individuals, most TCR sequences turned up only very rarely across donors. A few of the identified cytomegalovirus-associated TCR beta chains were confirmed in vitro to be specific for cytomegalovirus antigens. The classifier was reported to diagnose cytomegalovirus status with high specificity and sensitivity in both the original cohort and the validation cohort. In a later analysis, TCR association rates were found to vary across HLA loci, with the most associated TCRs seen for DRB1 alleles and the fewest for HLA-C alleles. Linkage disequilibrium might explain the correlated functional status among segregating V segments, but an unknown experimental factor could not be excluded. This cohort had only TCR beta chains sequenced, and the lack of alpha or paired-chain data limited which features could be detected. A later analysis found that most CMV-associated TCR beta chains appeared HLA-restricted, with HLA associations seemingly driven largely by CMV exposure. V-gene and J-gene trimming of TCR beta chains was associated with a missense DCLRE1C variant in a later genetic analysis, and the association was replicated in an independent cohort. A further reported finding was that TCR beta sequences accurately predicted the HLA-A and HLA-B alleles for most subjects in the first cohort. Some IMGT-functional V segments, including TRBV6-2 and TRBV6-3, could not be distinguished by the 87-base-pair reads and were therefore excluded. A later genetic analysis reported fewer N-insertions in productive TCRs among donors in an Asian-associated ancestry cluster than the roughly 700-donor mean. A cluster of highly shared sequence variants was judged likely to represent a technical artifact of the sequencing pipeline. Several of the top co-occurrence clusters appeared to be linked to parvovirus B19, influenza, CMV and Epstein-Barr virus, according to a later analysis. According to the authors, the approach could potentially be generalized to other disease states and immunological phenotypes. A later analysis found that HLA-associated TCR beta chains were more clonally expanded and had lower generation probabilities than equally common non-associated chains. Because HLA typing was unavailable for some donors at each locus, only the typed subset was used in association tests. Because counts were too low, about 17 rarely observed V segments, including chromosome 9 orphons, were excluded from the earlier analysis of 587 of the donors.

In total, fewer than 750 healthy bone marrow donors made up the cohort. Cohort members were all nominally healthy when sampled, although unrecorded immune exposures were likely present. The donor was CMV seronegative and belonged to the group of 320 or so seronegative cohort members. Each donor provided a peripheral blood sample, and peripheral blood mononuclear cells were used for TCR beta sequencing. The Qiagen DNeasy Blood Extraction Kit was used to extract genomic DNA from the blood cell samples. This clone has a single count. Its recognized antigen is unknown. Per-base quality was not reported, and no clone a single base away is much larger than it. Receptor libraries were prepared by the immunoSEQ multiplex PCR assay. For the multiplex PCR, a mixture combining 60 forward primers for TCR Vbeta segments and 13 reverse primers for TCR Jbeta segments was used. The CDR3 region of rearranged TCR beta genes was amplified from genomic DNA by a multiplex PCR assay. The amplified TCR beta libraries were sequenced on the Illumina HiSeq System as 87-base-pair reads. As for how the authors treated the data: A later analysis tallied 80 million to 95 million unique TCR beta chains across the 550 to 850 repertoires, and roughly 11 million of those chains were shared by two or more donors. Raw reads were error-corrected and collapsed into unique sequences by a nearest-neighbor algorithm in which closely related sequences were merged to remove PCR and sequencing errors. CDR3 sequences were aligned to IMGT reference sequences to assign V, D and J gene segments. For a sequence to be retained, a match of at least six nucleotides to both a V gene segment and a J gene segment was required. A rearrangement counted as productive if the CDR3 had no stop codons and remained in frame with V and J, and every other rearrangement counted as non-productive. Following IMGT convention, CDR3 was defined as the stretch from the second conserved V-encoded cysteine to the conserved J-encoded phenylalanine. The earlier analysis of approximately 590 of the donors excluded any sequence lacking an unambiguous match to a single V gene segment. In an earlier analysis of a few hundred of the donors, V segments were called functional above 56.7% productive rearrangements and were called segregating when the between-donor standard deviation exceeded 5%. A statistical classification framework was built for diagnosing cytomegalovirus status from the catalog of TCR beta chain sequences. In a later analysis, V and J genes were assigned by comparing TCR nucleotide sequences against IMGT/GENE-DB human TR gene sequences. The TCRdist pipeline was used in a later analysis to assign CDR3 sequences and most-parsimonious VDJ recombination scenarios. In a later analysis, each TCR beta chain was defined by its CDR3 amino acid sequence together with its V-gene family, and reads lacking a unique V-gene family were excluded. A later analysis removed 450 to 600 highly shared, low-generation-probability nucleotide sequences to deal with suspected cross-contamination and a sequencing artifact. In a later analysis, a clonal expansion index was calculated for each public chain from normalized within-repertoire ranks of inferred template counts. In a later analysis, generation probabilities were computed using a VDJ recombination model fitted to out-of-frame rearrangements, and the results were checked against IGoR. A later analysis scored TCR-TCR, TCR-HLA and TCR-CMV co-occurrence with hypergeometric tests, applying a repertoire-size bias correction to TCR pairs. To estimate false discovery rates, a later analysis permuted the HLA or CMV assignments 20 times. In a later analysis, co-occurring TCRs were grouped using DBSCAN, and TCRdist sequence similarity was added for clustering within HLA-allele-positive subsets. Repertoires with fewer than 30,000 or more than 120,000 public chains, plus five repertoires with anomalous nucleotide sharing, were excluded from co-occurrence clustering. TCRdb mirrors the immuneACCESS table, restricted to in-frame sequences. Some clones are absent from its copies; in checked studies, under half trace to an unresolved V gene, and the reason for the others is unknown. The DNA gave D and trimming, while V, J and clone size come from that table. The sample includes 75,000 to 100,000 clones, with around 78% observed a single time. Clones ranked in the top ten supply 0.57% of the sample.

V sheds 4 bases and J sheds 9 bases, leaving 12 bases between their ends. Via the germline V gene, CDR1 is MNHEY and CDR2 SVGAGI. Inclusive of the bounding cysteine and phenylalanine, the CDR3 is 12 residues long. The sequence is cut down to CDR3 DNA, 36 bases in frame from base 1. Sequences were obtained from PBMCs. The TCR comes from a man aged 30 to 45 in good health and CMV-seronegative. The V and J genes are TRBV6-5 and TRBJ1-2; the D gene is perhaps TRBD1, on 5 matching bases. The CDR3 corresponds to CASSLWGGSYTF. The DNA sequence follows: TGTGCCAGCAGTTTGTGGGGGGGAAGCTACACCTTC.